Below are 26 T cell receptor beta chains sequenced from a single sample in a study of T cells after yellow fever vaccination (dated by TCRdb to between 2019 and 2020). Explained via the paper, the treatment or condition label denotes: live attenuated yellow fever vaccine strain. Library preparation employed 5' RACE. The sequencer was an Illumina HiSeq 2500. Starting from the raw public reads, TCRdb applied fastp trimming at Q25, assembled clones with MiXCR and retained in-frame beta chains. Every entry covers one CDR3 protein and lists the most common genes and DNA from its rows. This sample is represented by a few hundred thousand distinct CDR3 sequences; 6.9% of them were singletons. The top ten clonotypes cover roughly 0.93% of the sample. The specimen was CD4+ T cells sorted from PBMCs, collected 15 days after the yellow fever booster vaccination. These receptors were collected from a man aged 30-40 years who received the YFV17D yellow fever vaccine.

This clonotype was seen only a few times. The rearrangement joins TRBV5-1 to TRBJ2-1; D is possibly TRBD2 (6 bases). CDR1 and CDR2 from the germline V gene are SGHRS and YFSETQ. The CDR3 covers 17 residues. Trimming cost V 3 bases and J 9 bases, with 25 bases left between them. The CDR3 reads CASSSGSNAGSGGEQFF. Written as DNA, the CDR3 is TGCGCCAGCAGCTCCGGATCCAATGCCGGGAGTGGGGGTGAGCAGTTCTTC.

This clonotype was seen repeatedly, ten times or more. This chain links TRBV6-5 with TRBJ2-7; tentatively, D is TRBD1 (5 bases). The CDR3 has 12 amino acids. V was shortened by 10 bases and J by 7 bases, with 17 bases between the two germline ends. Germline CDR1 and CDR2: MNHEY and SVGAGI. The CDR3 region is CATVRHQGEQYF. The CDR3 DNA sequence: TGTGCCACCGTGAGACACCAGGGAGAGCAGTACTTC.

This clonotype was detected a few times. This chain connects TRBV19 to TRBJ2-2, with 8 bases identical to TRBD1. Per the germline V gene, CDR1 is LNHDA and CDR2 is SQIVND (reference sequence). Unmatched junction bases numbered 7, after V lost 6 bases and J lost 7 bases. The CDR3 is 14 amino acids. CDR3 in DNA: TGTGCCAGTAGGGGGGGACAGGACGTCGGGGAGCTGTTTTTT. Amino acids: CASRGGQDVGELFF.

This clonotype was detected a few times. J is TRBJ1-5 and V is TRBV12-3 or TRBV12-4; 9 bases line up with TRBD1. The CDR3 covers 13 residues. V lost 8 bases and J lost 5; bases outside the gene matches: 4. The DNA for the CDR3 is TGTGCCAGCGGACGGGACAGGGATCAGCCCCAGCATTTT. Its translation is CASGRDRDQPQHF.

This rearrangement joins TRBV20-1 to TRBJ2-2; TRBD2 agrees at 8 bases. Germline loops: CDR1 DFQATT, CDR2 SNEGSKA (reference sequence). The CDR3 runs to 15 residues. V shed 3 bases, J shed 5 bases, and the junction held 8 bases outside the gene matches. CDR3 bases: TGCAGTGCTAGTAGCGTCCAGCGGGAGACCGGGGAGCTGTTTTTT. It codes for CSASSVQRETGELFF.

At least ten counts were recorded for this clonotype. DNA for the CDR3: TGCGCCAGCAGCCCGGGACAAAAAATATACGAGCAGTACTTC. Its translation is CASSPGQKIYEQYF. This chain uses TRBV5-1 with TRBJ2-7; possibly TRBD1 for D (6 bases). The length of the CDR3 is 14 residues. CDR1 and CDR2 from the germline V gene are SGHRS and YFSETQ. V lost 4 bases to trimming and J lost 4 bases, with 15 bases between them.

This clonotype was detected a few times. The J gene is TRBJ2-1, the V gene TRBV6-2 or TRBV6-3; D unresolved. The CDR3 sequence is 12 residues long. Germline loops: CDR1 MNHEY, CDR2 SVGEGT. Trimming removed 5 bases from V and 8 bases from J, with 10 bases in between. Here the CDR3 reads CASSPSIYEQFF. CDR3 nucleotides: TGTGCCAGCAGTCCCTCTATATATGAGCAGTTCTTC.

V and J are TRBV20-1 and TRBJ2-1; 11 nucleotides match TRBD2. Trimming took 5 bases from V and 4 from J; bases not matched to a gene: 7. Germline lookup yields CDR1 DFQATT and CDR2 SNEGSKA (reference sequence). The CDR3 extends over 15 amino acids. The chain's CDR3 is CSAGGGTSGYNEQFF. As DNA, the CDR3 is TGCAGTGCTGGCGGTGGGACTAGCGGTTACAATGAGCAGTTCTTC.

The chain carries TRBV5-1 and TRBJ2-7; 7 nucleotides align to TRBD2. The V segment lost 4 bases and the J segment 7 bases; nucleotides outside the gene matches: 8. CDR3 length: 13 amino acids. The germline V gene encodes CDR1 SGHRS and CDR2 YFSETQ. DNA for the CDR3: TGCGCCAGCAGCGGGCAAGCAGCGGGGGAGCAGTACTTC. It codes for CASSGQAAGEQYF.

A few counts support this clonotype. The chain combines TRBV20-1 with TRBJ2-3; TRBD2 aligns across 14 bases. The V gene's germline CDR1 is DFQATT and CDR2 SNEGSKA (reference sequence). This CDR3 has 15 residues. V lost 3 bases and J lost 5; bases outside the gene matches: 4. The CDR3 sequence: CSARGLAGVGDTQYF. The CDR3 nucleotides read TGCAGTGCTAGGGGACTAGCGGGAGTGGGAGATACGCAGTATTTT.

This clonotype showed up just a few times. The chain couples TRBV6-5 to TRBJ2-1; D is perhaps TRBD1 (6 bases). Trimming stripped 2 bases from V and 10 bases from J, with 21 bases between. The CDR3 consists of 16 residues. Germline values: CDR1 MNHEY, CDR2 SVGAGI. CDR3 loop: CASSYRDSRGKGEQFF. As DNA, the CDR3 is TGTGCCAGCAGTTACCGGGATTCCAGGGGAAAGGGGGAGCAGTTCTTC.

This clonotype was seen more than once but under ten times. The chain has TRBV24-1 and TRBJ2-1, with 7 bases fitting TRBD2. This CDR3 has 18 amino acids. CDR1 and CDR2 from the germline V gene are KGHDR and SFDVKD. V was clipped by 4 bases and J by 8 bases; unmatched bases: 19. The CDR3 coding sequence is TGTGCCACCAGTGACGGAGGATGGGGGGGACCTCTACTTTATGAGCAGTTCTTC. It codes for CATSDGGWGGPLLYEQFF.

This clonotype was recorded a few times. The rearrangement joins TRBV29-1 to TRBJ1-1; D is unclear. The germline CDR1 and CDR2 sequences are SQVTM and ANQGSEA. Trimming cost V 7 bases and J 5 bases, with 17 bases left between them. The CDR3 loop spans 13 amino acids. CDR3 sequence: CSASRALGTEAFF. The CDR3 DNA reads TGCAGCGCTAGCCGGGCACTAGGTACTGAAGCTTTCTTT.

This clonotype occurred a few times. V is TRBV7-8 and J is TRBJ1-6, with D perhaps matching TRBD1 (5 bases). The CDR3 runs 14 residues. With 1 base removed from V and 8 bases from J, the gap between germline ends came to 9 bases. Germline V CDR1 and CDR2: SGHVS, FQNEAQ. CDR3 nucleotides: TGTGCCAGCAGCTTAGGGGCAGGGCATTCACCCCTCCACTTT. Its translation: CASSLGAGHSPLHF.

In this sample, this clonotype turned up a few times. This chain joins TRBV5-5 and TRBJ1-4; D possibly corresponds to TRBD1 (5 bases). CDR3 size: 17 residues. In germline, CDR1 is SGHKS, CDR2 YYEKEE (reference sequence). V lost 0 bases to trimming and J lost 4 bases, with 16 bases between them. CDR3 bases: TGTGCCAGCAGCTTGGCAGCCAGGGAGAAGGATAATGAAAAACTGTTTTTT. It codes for CASSLAAREKDNEKLFF.

This clonotype was found a few times. This sequence joins TRBV21-1 and TRBJ1-5; whether TRBD1, the table's D call, matches the DNA was not checked. TRBV21-1 is a documented pseudogene. This CDR3 is 17 amino acids long. CDR3: CASSKGPWDRDGQPQHF. The CDR3 nucleotides are TGTGCCAGCAGCAAAGGCCCCTGGGACAGGGATGGACAGCCCCAGCATTTT.

This sequence joins TRBV7-2 and TRBJ2-1; D may be TRBD2 (5 bases). V lost 4 bases, J lost 1 base, and 14 bases lay in between. Germline values: CDR1 SGHTA, CDR2 FQGNSA. The CDR3 extends over 16 amino acids. CDR3 residues: CASSSDTRASYNEQFF. The CDR3 bases are TGTGCCAGCAGCTCCGATACTAGGGCATCCTACAATGAGCAGTTCTTC.

This clonotype appeared many times. The V call is TRBV3-1, the J call TRBJ1-2; 9 nucleotides line up with TRBD1. CDR1 and CDR2 from the germline V gene are LGHDT and YNNKEL (reference sequence). Unmatched junction bases numbered 5, after V lost 1 base and J lost 8 bases. The CDR3 contains 14 residues. The CDR3, as DNA: TGTGCCAGCAGCCAAGTACAGGGGGCAGCCGGCTACACCTTC. Protein product: CASSQVQGAAGYTF.

This clonotype was counted only a few times. V and J are TRBV7-8 and TRBJ2-5; TRBD1 might be the D (6 bases). Germline CDR1 is SGHVS and CDR2 is FQNEAQ. Trimming took 6 bases from V and 4 from J, leaving 18 bases between them. The CDR3 runs to 15 residues. The CDR3 reads CASRLDRLGPETQYF. DNA of the CDR3: TGTGCCAGCAGACTCGACAGGTTGGGGCCAGAGACCCAGTACTTC.

The chain couples TRBV20-1 to TRBJ1-3, with D unresolved. V shed 6 bases and J shed 0 bases, with 12 bases lying between them. The CDR3 covers 14 residues. Per the germline V gene, CDR1 is DFQATT and CDR2 is SNEGSKA (reference sequence). CDR3 sequence (DNA): TGCAGTGCCTTGACACCGAGCTCTGGAAACACCATATATTTT. Residues: CSALTPSSGNTIYF.

The chain carries TRBV29-1 and TRBJ1-2; no firm D call. CDR1 and CDR2 from the germline V gene are SQVTM and ANQGSEA. V lost 3 bases and J lost 4, with 9 bases in between. This CDR3 has 12 amino acids. CDR3 sequence: CSVELGVYGYTF. In DNA form, the CDR3 reads TGCAGCGTTGAGCTTGGCGTCTATGGCTACACCTTC.

This clonotype appeared many times. The V gene is TRBV10-1, the J gene TRBJ2-4; D is perhaps TRBD2 (5 bases). V lost 3 bases and J 0 bases, leaving 12 bases between the germline ends. Germline V CDR1 and CDR2: WNHNN, SYGVQD (reference sequence). This CDR3 has 16 amino acids. The CDR3 protein is CASSDGGELAKNIQYF. The CDR3, as DNA: TGCGCCAGCAGTGACGGAGGAGAACTAGCCAAAAACATTCAGTACTTC.

This clonotype was seen a few times. The chain recombines TRBV15 with TRBJ2-5; D unresolved. CDR3 length: 16 amino acids. Germline assignment: CDR1 LNHNV and CDR2 YYDKDF (reference sequence). Deletions cut 0 bases from V and 0 bases from J, with 11 bases between. As DNA, the CDR3 is TGTGCCACCAGCAGAGAGGCGACATCGTACCAAGAGACCCAGTACTTC. It specifies CATSREATSYQETQYF.

Of note for this clonotype: This sequence may be a read error, since a much larger clone differs from it by one base. The chain employs TRBV7-9 and TRBJ2-7; no reliable D call. Germline V gene data show CDR1 as SEHNR and CDR2 as FQNEAQ (reference sequence). The CDR3 has 12 amino acids. As DNA, the CDR3 is TGTGCCAGCAGCCGAATAACCTACGAGCAGTGCTTC. This encodes CASSRITYEQCF.

The chain has TRBV24-1 and TRBJ2-3; 8 nucleotides line up with TRBD2. The J segment lost 3 bases and the V segment lost 0 bases, leaving 7 bases of the junction unmatched. Germline loops: CDR1 KGHDR, CDR2 SFDVKD. The length of the CDR3 is 17 residues. CDR3 DNA: TGTGCCACCAGTGATTTGTTTAGCGGGATCGGGACAGATACGCAGTATTTT. Translating it yields CATSDLFSGIGTDTQYF.

On this clonotype itself: This may come from a read error, since a much larger clone is one base off. V gene TRBV20-1 combines with J gene TRBJ2-1; 13 bases fit TRBD2. The ends lost 4 bases at V and 7 bases at J; junction bases unmatched: 16. The germline CDR1 and CDR2 sequences are DFQATT and SNEGSKA (reference sequence). This CDR3 contains 18 residues. The CDR3 DNA sequence: TGCAGTGCTACAAGGCCCCTGACCGGACTAGCGGGAGCGAATGAGCAGTTCTTC. Amino acids: CSATRPLTGLAGANEQFF.